The 15 T cell receptor beta chains given below trace back to one sample, sequenced in a study of CD8 T cells in ankylosing spondylitis. From the 5' RACE reads, TCRdb called clonotypes with MiXCR, one entry per CDR3 protein. The data hold over 150,000 distinct CDR3 sequences, with around 13% observed a single time. The sequenced material came from blood, either unsorted or a sorted T cell fraction (not recorded which). The receptors originated from a male donor with ankylosing spondylitis or in good health (not recorded which).

This clonotype was observed a few times. The CDR3 loop is CASSLLAETDTQYF. The CDR3 nucleotides read TGTGCCAGCAGCCTACTAGCGGAGACAGATACGCAGTATTTT. This chain links TRBV7-9 with TRBJ2-3, with 8 nucleotides matching TRBD2. This CDR3 has 14 amino acids. The germline CDR1 and CDR2 sequences are SEHNR and FQNEAQ (reference sequence). Losses at the gene ends were 5 bases for V and 3 bases for J; bases not matched to a gene: 4. The full variable domain, with the rest looked up from reference TRBV7-9 and TRBJ2-3, is DTGVSQNPRHKITKRGQNVTFRCDPISEHNRLYWYRQTLGQGPEFLTYFQNEAQLEKSRLLSDRFSAERPKGSFSTLEIQRTEQGDSAMYLCASSLLAETDTQYFGPGTRLTVL.

The chain recombines TRBV4-1 with TRBJ1-3; D remains ambiguous. The CDR3 totals 12 residues. CDR1 MGHRA and CDR2 YSYEKL come from the germline V gene. The germline V and J ends were trimmed by 5 bases and 4 bases, with 6 bases remaining between them. The CDR3 spells CASSTGGNTIYF. The DNA for the CDR3 is TGCGCCAGCAGCACTGGGGGAAACACCATATATTTT.

There are a few counts of this clonotype. The chain has TRBV13 and TRBJ2-3; TRBD1 or TRBD2 may be the D gene (5 bases each). V lost 4 bases and J 3 bases, leaving 17 bases between the germline ends. Germline V gives CDR1 PRHDT, CDR2 FYEKMQ (reference sequence). This CDR3 spans 16 amino acids. DNA for the CDR3: TGTGCCAGCAGCTCCCATGGTGGGGGTGAGACAGATACGCAGTATTTT. Translating it yields CASSSHGGGETDTQYF.

This clonotype showed up many times. This chain connects TRBV3-1 to TRBJ2-1, with 7 bases identical to TRBD2. CDR3 length: 16 residues. V trimming: 4 bases; J trimming: 1 base; junction bases outside the gene matches: 7. Germline CDR1 is LGHDT and CDR2 is YNNKEL (reference sequence). The CDR3 loop is CASSPRGAGSYNEQFF. Written as DNA, the CDR3 is TGTGCCAGCAGCCCGCGTGGAGCGGGGTCCTACAATGAGCAGTTCTTC.

This clonotype was found many times. The rearrangement links TRBV12-3 or TRBV12-4 to TRBJ1-1; maybe TRBD1 (6 bases). The CDR3 runs 14 residues. Between the trimmed V and J ends, which lost 9 bases and 11 bases, there was a span of 25 bases. CDR3 bases: TGTGCCAGTAAGAAACCAGGGGCGCCAGTCGAGGCTTTCTTT. It specifies CASKKPGAPVEAFF.

This sequence joins TRBV11-1 and TRBJ1-1; D is perhaps TRBD1 (5 bases). With 0 bases removed from V and 5 bases from J, the gap between germline ends came to 10 bases. CDR3 length: 14 residues. Germline-derived CDR1 and CDR2 are SGHAT and FQDESV (reference sequence). The CDR3 reads CASSLAGPSTEAFF. CDR3 bases: TGTGCCAGCAGCTTAGCGGGACCCTCGACTGAAGCTTTCTTT.

To note about this clonotype: The germline gene is not matched at one end of the junction; a read error may be the cause. The rearrangement uses TRBV6-1 and TRBJ2-7, with a tentative D call TRBD2 (5 bases). Germline lookup yields CDR1 MNHNS and CDR2 SASEGT. This CDR3 comprises 14 residues. CDR3 DNA sequence: TGTGCCAGCACCGAAGCGGTAGGCTCCGACGAGCAGTACTTC. This gives the protein CASTEAVGSDEQYF.

The rearrangement uses TRBV7-6 and TRBJ2-3, with 8 bases that match TRBD2. Germline loops: CDR1 SGHVS, CDR2 FNYEAQ. The CDR3 consists of 15 residues. After removal of 6 bases from V and 0 bases from J, the junction contained 5 bases not matched to a gene. CDR3 bases: TGTGCCAGCAGACCAGCGGGAGTAAGCACAGATACGCAGTATTTT. This codes for CASRPAGVSTDTQYF.

There are many counts of this clonotype. The gene calls are TRBV27 and TRBJ2-7; no clear D. Germline-derived CDR1 and CDR2 are MNHEY and SMNVEV (reference sequence). V was pared by 4 bases and J by 2 bases, with 9 bases between. The CDR3 totals 13 residues. The chain's CDR3 is CASSSGGTYEQYF. For the CDR3, the DNA is TGTGCCAGCAGTTCGGGCGGAACCTACGAGCAGTACTTC.

At least ten counts were recorded for this clonotype. The V call is TRBV4-1, the J call TRBJ1-4, with D unclear. The CDR3 is made up of 16 amino acids. The V end lost 1 base, the J end lost 0 bases, and 9 bases lay between the germline ends. Per the germline V gene, CDR1 is MGHRA and CDR2 is YSYEKL. CDR3 sequence reads: CASSQAGISTNEKLFF. CDR3 sequence (DNA): TGCGCCAGCAGCCAAGCTGGGATATCAACTAATGAAAAACTGTTTTTT.

This clonotype occurred a few times. The V and J genes are TRBV11-2 and TRBJ2-1; D is perhaps TRBD2 (6 bases). This CDR3 has 14 residues. Trimming took 2 bases from V and 10 from J, leaving 15 bases between them. Germline V CDR1 and CDR2: SGHAT, FQNNGV. The CDR3 loop reads CASSLLAIAVEQFF. The CDR3 DNA is TGTGCCAGCAGCTTACTGGCCATAGCGGTGGAGCAGTTCTTC. Based on the CDR3 plus reference TRBV11-2 and TRBJ2-1, the full variable domain is EAGVAQSPRYKIIEKRQSVAFWCNPISGHATLYWYQQILGQGPKLLIQFQNNGVVDDSQLPKDRFSAERLKGVDSTLKIQPAKLEDSAVYLCASSLLAIAVEQFFGPGTRLTVL.

The sample holds a few counts of this clonotype. This sequence joins TRBV11-2 and TRBJ2-3; 9 bases map to TRBD2. Looked up from germline, CDR1 is SGHAT and CDR2 is FQNNGV. V lost 0 bases to trimming and J lost 6 bases; unmatched junction nucleotides: 4. The CDR3 sequence is 15 residues long. The CDR3 DNA sequence: TGTGCCAGCAGCTTAGATGGCGGGGGGGCTGATACGCAGTATTTT. As protein: CASSLDGGGADTQYF. Drawing the rest from reference TRBV11-2 and TRBJ2-3, the complete variable domain is EAGVAQSPRYKIIEKRQSVAFWCNPISGHATLYWYQQILGQGPKLLIQFQNNGVVDDSQLPKDRFSAERLKGVDSTLKIQPAKLEDSAVYLCASSLDGGGADTQYFGPGTRLTVL.

The rearrangement uses TRBV7-9 and TRBJ2-7; unclear D gene. The CDR3 is made up of 14 amino acids. V was clipped by 5 bases and J by 0 bases, with 11 bases between them. Germline CDR1 SEHNR, CDR2 FQNEAQ (reference sequence). CDR3: CASSPALGSYEQYF. CDR3 bases: TGTGCCAGCAGCCCCGCGTTGGGCTCCTACGAGCAGTACTTC.

This clonotype occurred once. The V and J genes are TRBV6-1 and TRBJ2-3, with D tentatively TRBD1 (7 bases). The CDR3 extends over 15 amino acids. Germline V gene sequence: CDR1 MNHNS, CDR2 SASEGT. Trimming shortened V by 6 bases and J by 4 bases, and 17 bases separated the two germline ends. CDR3 amino acids: CASRATGRSADTQYF. The CDR3 DNA follows: TGTGCCAGCAGGGCGACAGGGAGGTCAGCAGATACGCAGTATTTT.

The chain uses TRBV13 and TRBJ2-5; D gene uncertain. Trimming pared 2 bases from V and 2 bases from J, leaving 12 bases between. Germline CDR1 reads PRHDT; CDR2 reads FYEKMQ (reference sequence). The CDR3 sequence is 15 residues long. CDR3 nucleotides: TGTGCCAGCAGCTTATTAACGCTTGCTCAAGAGACCCAGTACTTC. Amino acid sequence: CASSLLTLAQETQYF.